This T cell receptor (beta chain) was sequenced during a study of blood T cells in healthy people across ages. Findings of the study overall: When set beside aged donors, long-lived donors presented more naive CD4+ cells and higher diversity. Estimates drawn from one million T cells were deemed to understate diversity.

The CDR3 sequence is 13 residues long. Between the trimmed V and J ends, which lost 2 bases and 4 bases, there was a span of 8 bases. The V gene's germline CDR1 is LGHNA and CDR2 YSLEER. A second PCR of roughly 7 to 11 cycles used a sample-barcoded 5' primer and a J-beta primer mix. Every individual sample yielded 2.5 million or more paired-end reads (each containing CDR3). Via MiXCR, TCRdb re-called the 5' RACE reads, giving one row per CDR3 protein. The sample carries about 830,000 distinct CDR3 sequences, 60% to 80% recorded once. Donor samples were obtained from healthy Caucasian individuals from Russia, aged 6 to 90. On this clonotype: Antigen unknown.

This chain connects TRBV4-3 to TRBJ1-2; D is unclear. The sample consisted of blood. This receptor was identified in a man aged 25 to 45 in good health. The CDR3 DNA follows: TGCGCCAGCAGCCAACAGGCGGGCTATGGCTACACCTTC. Its translation is CASSQQAGYGYTF.